This T cell receptor beta chain was obtained from a study of T-cell reconstitution after alpha-beta-depleted transplantation in children. Findings of the study overall: Expanded clones from the graft, numbering several hundred, reportedly supplied alpha-beta T cells about two months after transplant. The high TCRbeta diversity at day 60 in some patients came from surviving recipient T cells and thymic progenitors. The authors attributed T-cell counts and diversity one year after transplant mostly to newly produced T cells.

This clonotype was counted ten times or more. Antigen specificity is unknown. The germline V and J ends were trimmed by 0 bases and 0 bases, with 6 bases remaining between them. CDR3 length: 15 residues. The germline V gene encodes CDR1 SGHRS and CDR2 YFSETQ. Preparation of the TCRbeta library used unique molecular identifiers. Each CDR3 protein is one row after TCRdb ran MiXCR on the PCR reads. The data hold some 600,000 distinct CDR3 sequences, with around 13% observed a single time. The chain links TRBV5-1 to TRBJ2-2; D remains ambiguous. The source is a male patient between 10 and 17 years old who had a stem cell transplant for acute myeloid leukemia, so the T cells may come from the graft donor. The sequenced sample was PBMCs, mostly from graft donor cells, obtained 360 days after TCRalphabeta/CD19-depleted stem cell transplant. This chain's CDR3 is CASSLALPNTGELFF. DNA for the CDR3: TGCGCCAGCAGCTTGGCGCTACCGAACACCGGGGAGCTGTTTTTT.